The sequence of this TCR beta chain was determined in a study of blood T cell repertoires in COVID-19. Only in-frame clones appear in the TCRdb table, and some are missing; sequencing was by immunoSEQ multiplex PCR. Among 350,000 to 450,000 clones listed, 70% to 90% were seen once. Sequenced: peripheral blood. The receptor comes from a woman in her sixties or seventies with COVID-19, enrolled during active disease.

In DNA form, the CDR3 reads TGCAGCGTTCGGGGGGCGTATAATCAGCCCCAGCATTTT. It specifies CSVRGAYNQPQHF. This chain uses TRBV29-1 with TRBJ1-5; maybe TRBD1 (6 bases). The CDR3 loop spans 13 amino acids. CDR1 is SQVTM, CDR2 ANQGSEA, per germline. V was pared by 5 bases and J by 4 bases, with 12 bases between.